This T cell receptor beta chain was documented in a study of blood T cell repertoires in COVID-19. Study in general: Sites in the United States, Italy and Spain provided acute and convalescent COVID-19 samples. The analysed material was cDNA or gDNA that came from T cells, B-cell-depleted T cells, or PBMCs.

This CDR3 comprises 14 residues. Germline V gives CDR1 MNHNY, CDR2 SVGAGI (reference sequence). The V gene lost 2 bases and the J gene lost 5 bases, with 13 bases spanning the gap. Original processing methods: Reference gene primer amplification yielded estimated nucleated cell counts. Produced via immunoSEQ multiplex PCR; TCRdb's table is partial and in-frame only. D and trimming were read from the DNA, whereas the V and J calls and clone size are those reported in that table. Of fewer than 300,000 clones detected, approximately 85% appear once; the ten largest clones hold 4.5% to 5.5%. Material for sequencing was peripheral blood. This clonotype originated in a man aged 50 to 60 with active or convalescent COVID-19. This sequence joins TRBV6-6 and TRBJ2-7; perhaps TRBD2 as D (5 bases). The chain's CDR3 is CASSYEGVVHEQYF. For the CDR3, the DNA is TGTGCCAGCAGTTACGAGGGAGTGGTCCACGAGCAGTACTTC.